The 21 T cell receptor beta chains reported below all come from one sample, sequenced in a study of blood T cell repertoires in COVID-19. Clones were read by immunoSEQ multiplex PCR, and TCRdb kept only the in-frame ones, dropping some. The sample has about 98,000 clones; about four fifths are singletons. The sample consisted of peripheral blood. These receptors all come from a man older than 75 with acute or convalescent COVID-19.

This sequence joins TRBV5-8 and TRBJ2-2, with D possibly TRBD2 on 6 matching bases. This CDR3 region has 15 residues. In germline, CDR1 is SGHTS, CDR2 YDEGEE. V gave up 0 bases and J gave up 5 bases, with 11 bases separating them. Here the CDR3 reads CASSLVGSRTGELFF. The DNA for the CDR3 is TGTGCCAGCAGCTTGGTCGGGAGTAGAACCGGGGAGCTGTTTTTT.

The V gene is TRBV2, the J gene TRBJ2-5; possibly TRBD2 for D (7 bases). Germline assignment: CDR1 SNHLY and CDR2 FYNNEI. V lost 7 bases to trimming and J lost 4 bases, with 19 bases between them. CDR3 size: 15 residues. CDR3 bases: TGTGCCAGCACTAGGGGACACGGCGGGGGAGAGACCCAGTACTTC. Its protein is CASTRGHGGGETQYF. Based on the CDR3 plus reference TRBV2 and TRBJ2-5, the full variable domain is EPEVTQTPSHQVTQMGQEVILRCVPISNHLYFYWYRQILGQKVEFLVSFYNNEISEKSEIFDDQFSVERPDGSNFTLKIRSTKLEDSAMYFCASTRGHGGGETQYFGPGTRLLVL.

This rearrangement joins TRBV7-9 to TRBJ1-4; TRBD1 matches at 11 bases. CDR3 length: 15 residues. J lost 6 bases, V lost 2 bases, and 2 bases had no gene match. Germline assignment: CDR1 SEHNR and CDR2 FQNEAQ (reference sequence). CDR3 sequence reads: CASSLWTGGDEKLFF. The CDR3 coding sequence is TGTGCCAGCAGCTTATGGACAGGGGGCGATGAAAAACTGTTTTTT.

The chain carries TRBV18 and TRBJ2-3, with TRBD2 as a possible D gene (7 bases). Germline V CDR1 and CDR2: KGHSH, LQKENI. V gave up 0 bases and J gave up 4 bases, with 17 bases separating them. The CDR3 length is 17 residues. CDR3 residues: CASSPPSAGATSDTQYF. CDR3 nucleotide sequence: TGTGCCAGCTCACCACCCTCTGCGGGGGCCACTTCAGATACGCAGTATTTT.

The chain employs TRBV4-3 and TRBJ1-4; TRBD1 might be the D (6 bases). The V end was cut by 4 bases, the J end by 0 bases, with 18 bases between. CDR1 and CDR2 (germline): LGHNA, YSLEER. This CDR3 is 18 amino acids long. CDR3 sequence: CASSLRTVFGTTNEKLFF. The CDR3, as DNA: TGCGCCAGCAGCCTTCGGACAGTTTTTGGGACAACTAATGAAAAACTGTTTTTT.

J is TRBJ2-3 and V is TRBV7-2, with TRBD1 identical over 10 bases. The J segment lost 7 bases and the V segment lost 5 bases, leaving 15 bases of the junction unmatched. Germline V gives CDR1 SGHTA, CDR2 FQGNSA. The CDR3 consists of 17 residues. This CDR3 reads CASSPGTGARRYNTQYF. CDR3 nucleotides: TGTGCCAGCAGCCCCGGGACAGGGGCTAGGAGGTATAATACGCAGTATTTT.

The V and J genes are TRBV19 and TRBJ2-7, with TRBD1 matching over 9 bases. This CDR3 has 15 residues. V gave up 1 base and J gave up 2 bases; unmatched junction bases: 3. Germline CDR1 is LNHDA and CDR2 is SQIVND (reference sequence). CDR3: CASSIVTGGTYEQYF. As DNA, the CDR3 is TGTGCCAGTAGTATAGTAACAGGGGGCACCTACGAGCAGTACTTC.

V gene TRBV19 combines with J gene TRBJ2-1; 7 positions agree with TRBD2. The germline V gene has CDR1 LNHDA and CDR2 SQIVND (reference sequence). Trimming cost V 9 bases and J 0 bases; bases outside gene matches: 8. CDR3 length: 15 amino acids. The CDR3 sequence is CASISSGRSYNEQFF. CDR3 nucleotides: TGTGCCAGCATCTCTAGCGGACGCTCCTACAATGAGCAGTTCTTC.

The chain joins TRBV28 to TRBJ1-4, with 9 bases identical to TRBD1. CDR3 size: 15 residues. With 6 bases clipped from V and 5 bases from J, the junction kept 7 bases outside the gene matches. Germline V lookup: CDR1 MDHEN, CDR2 SYDVKM. CDR3 residues: CASRTYRGLNEKLFF. For the CDR3, the DNA is TGTGCCAGCAGAACTTACAGGGGGCTGAATGAAAAACTGTTTTTT.

The V call is TRBV4-3, the J call TRBJ2-1; 12 nucleotides align to TRBD2. Germline V gives CDR1 LGHNA, CDR2 YSLEER. The V and J ends lost 4 bases and 6 bases, in that order; junction bases with no gene match: 19. The CDR3 is 20 amino acids. DNA of the CDR3: TGCGCCAGCAGCCGGGTCGTAGGGGCTAGCGGGGGGGCCGGGAGCAATGAGCAGTTCTTC. The encoded protein is CASSRVVGASGGAGSNEQFF.

Note on this clone: Other DNA sequences in this sample translate to the same CDR3. The V gene is TRBV5-4, the J gene TRBJ2-7, with TRBD1 matching over 7 bases. Trimming at V came to 4 bases and at J to 0 bases, leaving 4 bases not matched to a gene. CDR3 length equals 14 residues. Germline lookup yields CDR1 SGHNT and CDR2 YYREEE (reference sequence). For the CDR3, the DNA is TGTGCCAGCAGCCTGGACAGGAGCTCCTACGAGCAGTACTTC. Its protein is CASSLDRSSYEQYF. Looking up the rest from reference TRBV5-4 and TRBJ2-7 gives the full variable domain: ETGVTQSPTHLIKTRGQQVTLRCSSQSGHNTVSWYQQALGQGPQFIFQYYREEENGRGNFPPRFSGLQFPNYSSELNVNALELDDSALYLCASSLDRSSYEQYFGPGTRLTVT.

J is TRBJ1-1 and V is TRBV14; 9 bases agree with TRBD1. Per germline, CDR1 SGHDN and CDR2 FVKESK. Trimming cost V 6 bases and J 5 bases; bases outside gene matches: 10. The CDR3 consists of 15 residues. The CDR3 reads CASSLLQGAGTEAFF. The CDR3 nucleotides read TGTGCCAGCAGTCTTTTACAGGGGGCTGGAACTGAAGCTTTCTTT.

This clone was picked up a small number of times. The V gene is TRBV5-8, the J gene TRBJ2-7; D gene unclear. The V and J ends lost 2 bases and 4 bases respectively, with 4 bases between them. The germline gives CDR1 SGHTS, CDR2 YDEGEE. This CDR3 comprises 11 residues. The CDR3 bases are TGTGCCAGCAGCTTCACTTACGAGCAGTACTTC. It is translated as CASSFTYEQYF.

J is TRBJ2-1 and V is TRBV2; D unclear. CDR1 and CDR2 from the germline V gene are SNHLY and FYNNEI. This CDR3 is built from 16 residues. V lost 6 bases and J 6 bases, leaving 21 bases between the germline ends. CDR3 DNA: TGTGCCAGCAGGGCTGCCTTAATCCGAACCGCCAATGAGCAGTTCTTC. Protein: CASRAALIRTANEQFF.

About this clone: An end of the junction differs from the germline gene, which may be a read error. The chain combines TRBV7-7 with TRBJ2-2; the D gene is possibly TRBD2 (5 bases). CDR1 and CDR2 from the germline V gene are SSHAT and FNYEAQ (reference sequence). The CDR3 is made up of 16 amino acids. The CDR3 is CASSLVVGGLGGELFF. The CDR3 DNA is TGTGCTAGCAGCCTCGTCGTCGGAGGCCTTGGCGGGGAGCTGTTTTTT.

The rearrangement links TRBV28 to TRBJ2-1; 14 bases line up with TRBD2. CDR3 length: 18 residues. Germline values: CDR1 MDHEN, CDR2 SYDVKM. The junction had 7 bases not matched to a gene; V was cut back by 6 bases and J by 0 bases. This CDR3 reads CASRGLAGASYSYNEQFF. The CDR3 coding sequence is TGTGCCAGCAGGGGACTAGCGGGGGCCTCCTACTCCTACAATGAGCAGTTCTTC.

The chain recombines TRBV5-6 with TRBJ2-4; 7 nucleotides line up with TRBD1. Germline CDR1 SGHDT, CDR2 YYEEEE. The CDR3 length is 17 residues. V shed 1 base and J 1 base; nucleotides not matched to a gene: 8. In DNA, the CDR3 is TGTGCCAGCAGCTTGCCCGACAGGGTCGCGGCCAAAAACATTCAGTACTTC. Protein sequence: CASSLPDRVAAKNIQYF.

In DNA form, the CDR3 reads TGTGCCACCAGTGTGGGGGGGCAGGGCACAGATACGCAGTATTTT. Encoded protein: CATSVGGQGTDTQYF. V gene TRBV24-1 combines with J gene TRBJ2-3; the D gene is possibly TRBD2 (7 bases). The CDR3 length is 15 residues. Germline V gene lookup returns CDR1 KGHDR and CDR2 SFDVKD. V shed 5 bases and J shed 1 base, with 12 bases lying between them.

The rearrangement links TRBV6-2 or TRBV6-3 to TRBJ2-4; TRBD2 agrees at 11 bases. V shed 2 bases and J 3 bases; nucleotides not matched to a gene: 6. Per the germline V gene, CDR1 is MNHEY and CDR2 is SVGEGT. The CDR3 consists of 17 residues. The CDR3 DNA sequence: TGTGCCAGCAGTTACGAAGGACTAGCGGGTTACAAAAACATTCAGTACTTC. It translates to CASSYEGLAGYKNIQYF.

J is TRBJ1-5 and V is TRBV29-1; no reliable D call. This CDR3 has 14 residues. Germline V gene data show CDR1 as SQVTM and CDR2 as ANQGSEA. Trimming cost V 4 bases and J 0 bases, with 10 bases left between them. The CDR3 loop is CSVGSTNSNQPQHF. CDR3 in DNA: TGCAGCGTTGGTTCGACAAATAGCAATCAGCCCCAGCATTTT.

V and J are TRBV18 and TRBJ2-5; D possibly corresponds to TRBD2 (6 bases). Trimming left V 1 base short and J 5 bases short, with 11 bases between. Germline assignment: CDR1 KGHSH and CDR2 LQKENI. The CDR3 covers 14 residues. The CDR3 nucleotides read TGTGCCAGCTCACCACTAGACCGGGAGGAGACCCAGTACTTC. Protein product: CASSPLDREETQYF. Filled out from reference TRBV18 and TRBJ2-5, the complete variable domain reads NAGVMQNPRHLVRRRGQEARLRCSPMKGHSHVYWYRQLPEEGLKFMVYLQKENIIDESGMPKERFSAEFPKEGPSILRIQQVVRGDSAAYFCASSPLDREETQYFGPGTRLLVL.